The 31 T cell receptor beta chains given below trace back to one sample, sequenced in a study of control samples from healthy donors and cancer patients (TCRdb year 2020). Libraries were made using the immunoSEQ multiplex PCR assay. TCRdb retrieved this table from immuneACCESS and kept in-frame rearrangements only. Not all clones are present; in checked studies, unresolved V genes account for under half, and no reason is known for the remainder. The sample table holds 120,000 to 150,000 clones, of which over 85% were seen once. Around 5.4% of the sample is taken by the ten largest. The specimen sequenced was blood. These receptors were collected from a man aged 18 to 30 in good health.

The chain has TRBV11-3 and TRBJ2-3; TRBD2 matches 10 bases. This CDR3 region has 17 residues. V gave up 4 bases and J gave up 4 bases; unmatched junction bases: 11. CDR1 is SGHNT, CDR2 YENEEA, per germline. CDR3 in amino acids: CASSSYTGTSEADTQYF. CDR3 nucleotides: TGTGCCAGCAGCTCCTACACCGGGACTAGCGAGGCAGATACGCAGTATTTT. The variable domain in full, completed from reference TRBV11-3 and TRBJ2-3, reads EAGVVQSPRYKIIEKKQPVAFWCNPISGHNTLYWYLQNLGQGPELLIRYENEEAVDDSQLPKDRFSAERLKGVDSTLKIQPAELGDSAVYLCASSSYTGTSEADTQYFGPGTRLTVL.

This chain links TRBV7-9 with TRBJ2-5, with TRBD1 as a possible D gene (6 bases). The CDR3 totals 14 residues. Between the trimmed V and J ends, which lost 5 bases and 0 bases, there was a span of 10 bases. Per germline, CDR1 SEHNR and CDR2 FQNEAQ (reference sequence). The CDR3 DNA reads TGTGCCAGCAGCGCTACAGGGCACCAAGAGACCCAGTACTTC. Translating it yields CASSATGHQETQYF.

V is TRBV30 and J is TRBJ1-2, with D possibly TRBD1 on 5 matching bases. The V gene's germline CDR1 is GTSNPN and CDR2 SVGIG (reference sequence). CDR3 length: 12 residues. The V gene lost 0 bases and the J gene lost 6 bases, with 8 bases spanning the gap. The DNA of the CDR3 is TGTGCCTGGAGTGTGGGAGGGGATGGCTACACCTTC. Amino acids: CAWSVGGDGYTF.

The rearrangement links TRBV7-8 to TRBJ2-2; TRBD2 might be the D (6 bases). The CDR3 has 16 amino acids. Trimming stripped 1 base from V and 4 bases from J, with 13 bases between. Germline values: CDR1 SGHVS, CDR2 FQNEAQ. CDR3 coding DNA: TGTGCCAGCAGCTTAGTGGGCGGGACCGGCACCGGGGAGCTGTTTTTT. It translates to CASSLVGGTGTGELFF.

Concerning this clone itself: Mismatch with germline at one junction end may stem from a read error. The chain links TRBV7-7 to TRBJ2-6, with 8 bases lining up with TRBD1. This CDR3 comprises 16 residues. Per the germline V gene, CDR1 is SSHAT and CDR2 is FNYEAQ (reference sequence). In nucleotides, the CDR3 is TGTGCTAGCAGCCCGAGGACAGGGACTGGGGCCAACGTCCTGACTTTC. Its translation: CASSPRTGTGANVLTF.

The chain links TRBV19 to TRBJ2-7; 10 bases match TRBD1. Per the germline V gene, CDR1 is LNHDA and CDR2 is SQIVND (reference sequence). The ends lost 5 bases at V and 4 bases at J; junction bases unmatched: 5. The CDR3 contains 14 residues. The CDR3 region has the DNA TGTGCCAGTAGTCAGACAGGGGGCCGGTACGAGCAGTACTTC. This gives the protein CASSQTGGRYEQYF.

This chain uses TRBV6-5 with TRBJ2-1; D is undetermined. The ends were cut back, 2 bases at V and 2 bases at J, with 13 bases in the middle. CDR3 length: 16 residues. CDR1 and CDR2 (germline): MNHEY, SVGAGI. CDR3 nucleotide sequence: TGTGCCAGCAGTTACAGCCGGTTGGGCCCCTACAATGAGCAGTTCTTC. Protein product: CASSYSRLGPYNEQFF.

The chain employs TRBV9 and TRBJ2-3; 12 bases line up with TRBD2. The CDR3 extends over 18 amino acids. V lost 3 bases to trimming and J lost 2 bases; unmatched junction nucleotides: 10. Germline V CDR1 and CDR2: SGDLS, YYNGEE. Here the CDR3 reads CASSASTRTSGITDTQYF. In nucleotides, the CDR3 is TGTGCCAGCAGCGCCTCGACGCGGACTAGCGGGATCACAGATACGCAGTATTTT.

The CDR3 bases are TGTGCCAGTAGTATAGGTCAGGGGAGCAATCAGCCCCAGCATTTT. Its protein product is CASSIGQGSNQPQHF. V usage is TRBV19 and J usage is TRBJ1-5, with D possibly being TRBD1 (6 bases). Germline V gene lookup returns CDR1 LNHDA and CDR2 SQIVND (reference sequence). Trimming removed 1 base at V and 1 base at J, with 8 bases between. This CDR3 contains 15 residues.

The J gene is TRBJ2-1, the V gene TRBV28, with D possibly TRBD2 on 5 matching bases. Germline CDR1 is MDHEN and CDR2 is SYDVKM. The length of the CDR3 is 18 residues. The ends were cut back, 5 bases at V and 3 bases at J, with 23 bases in the middle. CDR3 protein: CASSPPRVGEWDYNEQFF. The CDR3 nucleotides are TGTGCCAGCAGTCCACCTAGGGTTGGGGAGTGGGACTACAATGAGCAGTTCTTC. The entire variable domain, with the rest obtained from reference TRBV28 and TRBJ2-1, is as follows: DVKVTQSSRYLVKRTGEKVFLECVQDMDHENMFWYRQDPGLGLRLIYFSYDVKMKEKGDIPEGYSVSREKKERFSLILESASTNQTSMYLCASSPPRVGEWDYNEQFFGPGTRLTVL.

V and J are TRBV19 and TRBJ1-5; no firm D call. Trimming removed 3 bases from V and 4 bases from J, with 16 bases in between. CDR1 is LNHDA and CDR2 is SQIVND in the germline V gene (reference sequence). The CDR3 consists of 16 residues. The CDR3 coding sequence is TGTGCCAGTAGTATTAGTCCCGGGCTGAAGAATCAGCCCCAGCATTTT. It encodes CASSISPGLKNQPQHF.

This chain joins TRBV30 and TRBJ1-1; D is ambiguous. This CDR3 spans 14 amino acids. Germline CDR1 GTSNPN, CDR2 SVGIG (reference sequence). Trimming pared 4 bases from V and 0 bases from J, leaving 12 bases between. CDR3 residues: CAWKTRVLNTEAFF. The CDR3 nucleotides read TGTGCCTGGAAGACAAGGGTCTTGAACACTGAAGCTTTCTTT.

Concerning this clone itself: Its ends do not fully match the called genes, so a read error is possible. The chain has TRBV12-3 or TRBV12-4 and TRBJ2-3, with D maybe TRBD2 (5 bases). This CDR3 has 12 amino acids. The CDR3 nucleotides are TGTGCCAGCAGTTCCGGACTCCTTGGGTTGGATTTT. Amino acids: CASSSGLLGLDF.

The chain uses TRBV6-5 and TRBJ2-7; D unclear. Between the trimmed V and J ends, which lost 6 bases and 1 base, there was a span of 7 bases. CDR3 length: 12 amino acids. The germline gives CDR1 MNHEY, CDR2 SVGAGI. The CDR3 spells CASRVNSYEQYF. CDR3 nucleotide sequence: TGTGCCAGCAGGGTAAATTCCTACGAGCAGTACTTC.

The chain couples TRBV19 to TRBJ1-1; D not certain. V was shortened by 3 bases and J by 6 bases, with 8 bases between the two germline ends. The germline V gene has CDR1 LNHDA and CDR2 SQIVND (reference sequence). The CDR3 sequence is 12 residues long. The CDR3 nucleotides read TGTGCCAGTAGTATCGGCAGCGCTGAAGCTTTCTTT. It is translated as CASSIGSAEAFF. Supplemented by reference TRBV19 and TRBJ1-1, the full variable domain reads DGGITQSPKYLFRKEGQNVTLSCEQNLNHDAMYWYRQDPGQGLRLIYYSQIVNDFQKGDIAEGYSVSREKKESFPLTVTSAQKNPTAFYLCASSIGSAEAFFGQGTRLTVV.

The chain uses TRBV27 and TRBJ2-2, with unresolved D. This CDR3 has 16 amino acids. Germline loops: CDR1 MNHEY, CDR2 SMNVEV (reference sequence). V was trimmed by 3 bases and J by 0 bases, leaving 11 bases between them. The CDR3 is CASSFQAGANTGELFF. As DNA, the CDR3 is TGTGCCAGCAGTTTTCAGGCCGGAGCGAACACCGGGGAGCTGTTTTTT.

The chain uses TRBV30 and TRBJ2-3, with 8 bases fitting TRBD1. The CDR3 covers 14 residues. The junction had 6 bases not matched to a gene; V was cut back by 5 bases and J by 2 bases. Germline assignment: CDR1 GTSNPN and CDR2 SVGIG (reference sequence). Written as DNA, the CDR3 is TGTGCCTGGTGCCGGACAGGGTCCACAGATACGCAGTATTTT. Its protein product is CAWCRTGSTDTQYF.

This chain uses TRBV5-1 with TRBJ2-7; possible D gene TRBD2, 5 bases. This CDR3 spans 13 amino acids. Germline V gives CDR1 SGHRS, CDR2 YFSETQ. Trimming shortened V by 0 bases and J by 6 bases, and 10 bases separated the two germline ends. CDR3 bases: TGCGCCAGCAGCTTGGGGGGAGCAGGCGAGCAGTACTTC. This translates into CASSLGGAGEQYF. The full variable domain, rest sourced from reference TRBV5-1 and TRBJ2-7, is KAGVTQTPRYLIKTRGQQVTLSCSPISGHRSVSWYQQTPGQGLQFLFEYFSETQRNKGNFPGRFSGRQFSNSRSEMNVSTLELGDSALYLCASSLGGAGEQYFGPGTRLTVT.

The count of this clone is one. This chain connects TRBV7-9 to TRBJ1-1, with unresolved D. From germline, CDR1 is SEHNR and CDR2 FQNEAQ (reference sequence). V shed 1 base and J shed 10 bases, with 13 bases lying between them. This CDR3 comprises 13 residues. The CDR3 DNA sequence: TGTGCCAGCAGCTTAGGTAGGGCGTCGGGAGCTTTCTTT. Amino acid sequence: CASSLGRASGAFF.

The chain has TRBV9 and TRBJ1-1; 8 bases agree with TRBD1. Germline V gives CDR1 SGDLS, CDR2 YYNGEE. Trimming cost V 4 bases and J 1 base; bases outside gene matches: 6. The CDR3 is 15 amino acids. CDR3 DNA: TGTGCCAGCAGCCTCGAAGACAGGGGGAACACTGAAGCTTTCTTT. This translates into CASSLEDRGNTEAFF.

Only one count was recorded for this clone. This sequence joins TRBV5-6 and TRBJ1-2, with 8 bases identical to TRBD1. Trimming took 5 bases from V and 5 from J; bases not matched to a gene: 11. Germline CDR1 reads SGHDT; CDR2 reads YYEEEE. The CDR3 totals 15 residues. The CDR3 DNA reads TGTGCCAGCAGTCACGGACAGGGAATCGGATATGGCTACACCTTC. The encoded protein is CASSHGQGIGYGYTF.

The V and J genes are TRBV28 and TRBJ2-2, with no clear D. Deletions cut 2 bases from V and 5 bases from J, with 6 bases between. The CDR3 contains 13 residues. The germline V gene has CDR1 MDHEN and CDR2 SYDVKM. CDR3 nucleotides: TGTGCCAGCAGTTTAATCCGGACCGGGGAGCTGTTTTTT. Its translation is CASSLIRTGELFF. Variable domain in full (rest from reference TRBV28 and TRBJ2-2): DVKVTQSSRYLVKRTGEKVFLECVQDMDHENMFWYRQDPGLGLRLIYFSYDVKMKEKGDIPEGYSVSREKKERFSLILESASTNQTSMYLCASSLIRTGELFFGEGSRLTVL.

This clone appeared once. The rearrangement joins TRBV6-6 to TRBJ2-3, with TRBD2 matching 8 bases. The CDR3 is 15 residues long. The germline V gene has CDR1 MNHNY and CDR2 SVGAGI (reference sequence). The J segment lost 1 base and the V segment lost 2 bases, leaving 2 bases of the junction unmatched. The CDR3 nucleotides are TGTGCCAGCAGTTACGGGACTAGTGGCACAGATACGCAGTATTTT. Translating it yields CASSYGTSGTDTQYF.

The rearrangement uses TRBV12-5 and TRBJ2-7; D ambiguous. Germline loops: CDR1 LGHNT, CDR2 FRNRAP. The CDR3 extends over 13 amino acids. Trimming removed 5 bases at V and 3 bases at J, with 11 bases between. This chain's CDR3 is CASGQKTIYEQYF. Here the CDR3 DNA reads TGTGCTAGTGGTCAAAAGACCATCTACGAGCAGTACTTC.

V gene TRBV25-1 combines with J gene TRBJ2-7; D not certain. Germline loops: CDR1 MGHDK, CDR2 SYGVNS. The V end was cut by 7 bases, the J end by 2 bases, with 12 bases between. This CDR3 spans 13 amino acids. Written as DNA, the CDR3 is TGTGCCAGCATGAGGTCAAGCCCCTACGAGCAGTACTTC. Translated, it gives CASMRSSPYEQYF.

The genes are TRBV28 and TRBJ2-5; the D gene is possibly TRBD2 (6 bases). Trimming shortened V by 5 bases and J by 5 bases, and 21 bases separated the two germline ends. The CDR3 extends over 16 amino acids. Germline lookup yields CDR1 MDHEN and CDR2 SYDVKM. The CDR3 sequence: CASSPRSPSREETQYF. In nucleotides, the CDR3 is TGTGCCAGCAGTCCTAGGTCCCCCTCACGGGAGGAGACCCAGTACTTC.

The V gene is TRBV3-1 (or the pseudogene TRBV3-2), the J gene TRBJ2-7, with 12 nucleotides matching TRBD2. The germline gives CDR1 LGHDT, CDR2 YNNKEL (reference sequence). This CDR3 has 16 amino acids. Trimming cost V 1 base and J 6 bases; bases outside gene matches: 7. CDR3 protein: CASSQGPGLAGLEQYF. The CDR3 region has the DNA TGTGCCAGCAGCCAAGGGCCGGGACTAGCGGGCCTCGAGCAGTACTTC.

The V and J genes are TRBV4-1 and TRBJ1-2, with a weak D call TRBD1 (6 bases). V shed 3 bases and J shed 5 bases, with 16 bases lying between them. The CDR3 loop spans 15 amino acids. Germline loops: CDR1 MGHRA, CDR2 YSYEKL. CDR3 protein: CASSQIEDSEYGYTF. Here the CDR3 DNA reads TGCGCCAGCAGCCAGATAGAGGACAGCGAATATGGCTACACCTTC.

This chain uses TRBV18 with TRBJ1-5; a possible D gene is TRBD1 (5 bases). Per the germline V gene, CDR1 is KGHSH and CDR2 is LQKENI. There are 15 residues in the CDR3. V was clipped by 3 bases and J by 6 bases, with 15 bases between them. For the CDR3, the DNA is TGTGCCAGCTCACCTGGGACGGAGCCCGGTCAGCCCCAGCATTTT. Encoded protein: CASSPGTEPGQPQHF.

V and J are TRBV28 and TRBJ2-1; possibly TRBD1 or TRBD2 for D (7 bases each). V was shortened by 10 bases and J by 1 base, with 17 bases between the two germline ends. Germline CDR1 and CDR2: MDHEN and SYDVKM. This CDR3 spans 15 amino acids. CDR3 protein: CAIGGGDRSYNEQFF. The DNA of the CDR3 is TGTGCCATCGGTGGGGGGGACAGATCCTACAATGAGCAGTTCTTC.

The chain recombines TRBV11-1 with TRBJ2-5; D is unclear. Germline lookup yields CDR1 SGHAT and CDR2 FQDESV (reference sequence). V lost 3 bases and J 3 bases, leaving 11 bases between the germline ends. The CDR3 contains 14 residues. CDR3 bases: TGTGCCAGCAGCTTTATCTCGTGGGAAGAGACCCAGTACTTC. Amino acid sequence: CASSFISWEETQYF.